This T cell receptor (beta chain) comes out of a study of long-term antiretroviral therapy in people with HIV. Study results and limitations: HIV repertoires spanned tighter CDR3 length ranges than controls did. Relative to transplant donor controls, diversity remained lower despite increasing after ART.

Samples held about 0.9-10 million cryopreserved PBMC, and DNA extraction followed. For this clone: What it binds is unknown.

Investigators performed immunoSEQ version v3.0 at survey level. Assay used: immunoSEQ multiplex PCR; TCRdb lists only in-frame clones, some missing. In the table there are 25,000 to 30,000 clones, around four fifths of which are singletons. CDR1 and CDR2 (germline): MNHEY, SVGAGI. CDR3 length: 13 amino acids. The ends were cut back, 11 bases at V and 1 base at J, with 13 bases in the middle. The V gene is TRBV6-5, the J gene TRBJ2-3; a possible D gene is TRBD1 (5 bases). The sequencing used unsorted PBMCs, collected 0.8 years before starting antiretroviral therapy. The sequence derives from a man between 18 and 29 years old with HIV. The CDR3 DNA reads TGTGCCTCCAGGGTGGATGGCACAGATACGCAGTATTTT. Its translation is CASRVDGTDTQYF.